Listed below are T cell receptor beta chains from one sample, sequenced in a study of monozygotic twins with inflammatory bowel disease. TCRdb re-called the 5' RACE reads and shows each CDR3 protein once, DNA omitted. The listing records approximately 420,000 distinct CDR3 sequences. Sequencing was done on a sample of blood. The source is a human donor with ulcerative colitis or Crohn's disease, or a healthy co-twin of an affected twin (not recorded which). Both conserved end residues are part of each CDR3.

v_gene	j_gene	CDR3aa
TRBV18	TRBJ2-7	CASSTGQGSSYEQYF
TRBV20-1	TRBJ2-1	CSARKTGTQQFF
TRBV5-1	TRBJ2-3	CASSSTSGPGDTQYF
TRBV5-4	TRBJ1-4	CASSLVGTNEKLFF
TRBV14	TRBJ2-3	CASSGAGGTDTQYF
TRBV20-1	TRBJ2-1	CSASQGVNEQFF
TRBV5-1	TRBJ1-3	CASSLAGVSGNTIYF
TRBV7-2	TRBJ2-5	CASTATSGRWETQYF
TRBV30	TRBJ1-2	CAWSVLGGGGYTF
TRBV20-1	TRBJ1-4	CSARQGGTEKLFF
TRBV30	TRBJ2-7	CAWRVGGRGYEQYF
TRBV3-1	TRBJ2-7	CASRLNGDRPGEQYF
TRBV7-2	TRBJ2-5	CASSTGLLQETQYF
TRBV4-3	TRBJ1-4	CASSQGTRSTGEKLFF
TRBV5-1	TRBJ2-5	CASSSGLQRQYF
TRBV30	TRBJ2-1	CAWSPWVNDKQFF
TRBV6-1	TRBJ1-1	CASSEEARAFF
TRBV27	TRBJ2-1	CASSLRGNNEQFF
TRBV7-3	TRBJ2-3	CASSLSLEADTQYF
TRBV11-2	TRBJ2-5	CASSYRTGDLRVKETQYF
TRBV27	TRBJ2-1	CASSLWADSSYNEQFF
TRBV4-1	TRBJ1-3	CASSQVGQGRNTIYF
TRBV30	TRBJ2-2	CAWSVVSGNTGELFF
TRBV4-3	TRBJ2-7	CASSQVVGGPGNEQHF
TRBV7-8	TRBJ2-7	CASSSLPRHYEQYF
TRBV7-6	TRBJ2-2	CASRASGSVGELFF
TRBV18	TRBJ1-5	CASSPDGLGNQPQHF
TRBV11-2	TRBJ2-7	CASSTDWAGEQYF
TRBV6-1	TRBJ2-3	CASSRSVADTQYF
TRBV4-2	TRBJ2-2	CASSQEAGASDTGELFF
TRBV28	TRBJ1-6	CASSLRLIITGTGNSPLHF
TRBV7-9	TRBJ2-7	CASSLVGDRGNYEQYF
TRBV19	TRBJ1-5	CASSMSGQGSQPQHF
TRBV18	TRBJ1-4	CASSPFRTPNEKLFF
TRBV20-1	TRBJ2-6	CSAMNGANVLTF
TRBV3-1	TRBJ2-1	CASSQEAPSNEQFF
TRBV7-2	TRBJ2-1	CASSHPIGGGRMNEQFF
TRBV3-1	TRBJ2-1	CASSQDRDRYNEQFF
TRBV10-3	TRBJ2-1	CATAGTGNNEQFF
TRBV10-3	TRBJ2-3	CAISETGTVPTDTQYF
TRBV7-2	TRBJ1-1	CASSPVVGARGNTEAFF
TRBV20-1	TRBJ1-1	CSARDSNQGTEAFF
TRBV7-9	TRBJ2-7	CASSGHYPYEQYF
TRBV28	TRBJ1-2	CASSLKGGDGGGYTF
TRBV27	TRBJ2-2	CASSLYGEVGSGELFF
TRBV13	TRBJ2-3	CASSLFGGEGDTQYF
TRBV7-9	TRBJ1-4	CASSSTGGPNEKLFF
TRBV11-2	TRBJ2-1	CASRLRGSYNEQFF
TRBV3-1	TRBJ2-1	CASSQRLADTEQFF
TRBV24-1	TRBJ2-1	CATSDLGTSGRAANEQFF
TRBV12-3/TRBV12-4	TRBJ1-1	CASSPTTARQTPEATPFF
TRBV5-5	TRBJ1-5	CASSLGLNSLNGNQPQHF
TRBV9	TRBJ1-1	CASSVVPNTEAFF
TRBV12-3/TRBV12-4	TRBJ1-2	CASSLGKGFNYGYTF
TRBV29-1	TRBJ2-1	CSGMQGNEQFF
TRBV3-1	TRBJ1-6	CASSQGPDNSPLHF
TRBV5-1	TRBJ1-1	CASSFYRGTEAFF
TRBV28	TRBJ2-1	CASSLGLSPYNEQFF
TRBV29-1	TRBJ2-2	CSVGTRTGELFF